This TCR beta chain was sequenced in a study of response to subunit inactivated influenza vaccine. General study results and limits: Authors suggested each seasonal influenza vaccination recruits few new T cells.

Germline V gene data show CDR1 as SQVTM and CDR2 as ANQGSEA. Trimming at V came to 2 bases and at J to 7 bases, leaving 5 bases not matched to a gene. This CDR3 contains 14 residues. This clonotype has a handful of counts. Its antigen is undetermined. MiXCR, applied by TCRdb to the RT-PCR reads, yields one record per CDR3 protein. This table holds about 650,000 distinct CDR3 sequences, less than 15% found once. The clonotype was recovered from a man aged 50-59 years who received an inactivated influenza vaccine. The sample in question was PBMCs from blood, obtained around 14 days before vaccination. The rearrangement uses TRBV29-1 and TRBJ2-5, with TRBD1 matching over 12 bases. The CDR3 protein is CSVEPGQGAVTQYF. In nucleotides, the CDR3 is TGCAGCGTTGAACCGGGACAGGGGGCCGTGACCCAGTACTTC.